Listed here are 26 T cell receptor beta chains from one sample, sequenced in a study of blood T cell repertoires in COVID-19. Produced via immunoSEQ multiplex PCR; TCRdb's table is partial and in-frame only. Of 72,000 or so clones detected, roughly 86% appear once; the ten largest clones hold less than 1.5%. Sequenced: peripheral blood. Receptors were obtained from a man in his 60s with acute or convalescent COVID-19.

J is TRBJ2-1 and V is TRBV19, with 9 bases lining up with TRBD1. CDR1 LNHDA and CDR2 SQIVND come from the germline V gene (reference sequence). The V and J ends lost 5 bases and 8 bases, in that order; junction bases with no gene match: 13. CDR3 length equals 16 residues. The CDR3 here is CASSSQGQGWQDEQFF. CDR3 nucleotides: TGTGCCAGTAGTTCACAGGGACAGGGTTGGCAAGATGAGCAGTTCTTC.

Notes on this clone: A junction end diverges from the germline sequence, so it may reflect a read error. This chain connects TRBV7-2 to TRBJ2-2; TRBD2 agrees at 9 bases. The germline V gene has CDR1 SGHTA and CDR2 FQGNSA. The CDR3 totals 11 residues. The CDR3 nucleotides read TGTGCCAGCAGCCTTAGCGGGGGGCTGTTTTTT. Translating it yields CASSLSGGLFF.

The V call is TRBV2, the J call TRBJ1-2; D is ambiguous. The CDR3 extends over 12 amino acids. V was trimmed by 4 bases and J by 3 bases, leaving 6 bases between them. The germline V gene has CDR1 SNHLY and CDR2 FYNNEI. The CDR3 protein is CASSGQYYGYTF. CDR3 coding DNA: TGTGCCAGCAGTGGACAATACTATGGCTACACCTTC.

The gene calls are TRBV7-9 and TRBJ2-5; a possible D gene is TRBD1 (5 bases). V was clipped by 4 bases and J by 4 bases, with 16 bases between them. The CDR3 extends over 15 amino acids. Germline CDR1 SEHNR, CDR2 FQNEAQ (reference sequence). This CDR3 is CASSSALGQAETQYF. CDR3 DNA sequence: TGTGCCAGCAGCTCCGCATTGGGGCAGGCAGAGACCCAGTACTTC.

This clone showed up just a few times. The DNA of the CDR3 is TGTGCCAGCAGTGCCGGGACAGGGGACTATCAGCCCCAGCATTTT. Protein: CASSAGTGDYQPQHF. The rearrangement joins TRBV2 to TRBJ1-5; 10 bases are shared with TRBD1. Germline V gives CDR1 SNHLY, CDR2 FYNNEI. This CDR3 has 15 residues. V lost 4 bases and J lost 5; bases outside the gene matches: 5.

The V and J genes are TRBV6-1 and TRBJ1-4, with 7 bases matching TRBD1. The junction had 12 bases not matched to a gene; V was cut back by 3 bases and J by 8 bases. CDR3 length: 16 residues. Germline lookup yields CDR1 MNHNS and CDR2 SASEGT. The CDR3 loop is CASSDRGFSGIEKLFF. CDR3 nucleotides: TGTGCCAGCAGTGACAGGGGGTTTTCCGGGATCGAAAAACTGTTTTTT.

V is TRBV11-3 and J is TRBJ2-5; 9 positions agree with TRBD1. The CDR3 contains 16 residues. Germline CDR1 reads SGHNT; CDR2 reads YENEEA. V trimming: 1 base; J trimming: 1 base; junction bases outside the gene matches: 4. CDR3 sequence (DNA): TGTGCCAGCAGCTTAGGGGACAGGGTATCCCAAGAGACCCAGTACTTC. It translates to CASSLGDRVSQETQYF.

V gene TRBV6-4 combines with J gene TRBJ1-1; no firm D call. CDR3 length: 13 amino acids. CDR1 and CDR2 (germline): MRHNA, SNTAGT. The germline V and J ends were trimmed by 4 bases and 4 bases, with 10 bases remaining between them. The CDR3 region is CASSAGIGTEAFF. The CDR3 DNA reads TGTGCCAGCAGTGCGGGGATTGGCACTGAAGCTTTCTTT.

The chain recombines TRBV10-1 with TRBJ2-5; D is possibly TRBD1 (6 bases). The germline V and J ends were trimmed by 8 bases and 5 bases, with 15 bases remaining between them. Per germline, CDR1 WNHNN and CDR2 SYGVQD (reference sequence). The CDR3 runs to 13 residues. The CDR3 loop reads CASSAGVAETQYF. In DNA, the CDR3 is TGCGCCAGCTCCGCAGGGGTTGCGGAGACCCAGTACTTC.

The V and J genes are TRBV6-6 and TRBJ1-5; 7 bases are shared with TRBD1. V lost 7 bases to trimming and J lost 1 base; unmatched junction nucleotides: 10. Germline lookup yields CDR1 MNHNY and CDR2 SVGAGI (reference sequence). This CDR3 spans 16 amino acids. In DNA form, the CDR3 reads TGTGCCAGCACCGAAAGAGGACAGGAGAGCAATCAGCCCCAGCATTTT. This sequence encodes CASTERGQESNQPQHF.

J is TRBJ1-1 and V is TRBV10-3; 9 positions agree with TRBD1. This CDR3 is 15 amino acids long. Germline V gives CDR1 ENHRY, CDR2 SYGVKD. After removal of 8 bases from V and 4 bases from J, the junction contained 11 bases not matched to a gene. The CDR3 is CAIVPDRGSGTEAFF. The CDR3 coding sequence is TGTGCCATCGTCCCGGACAGGGGTTCGGGCACTGAAGCTTTCTTT.

In DNA form, the CDR3 reads TGTGCCAGCAGCCCCAGGTTTCTTAACTATGGCTACACCTTC. As protein: CASSPRFLNYGYTF. J is TRBJ1-2 and V is TRBV28; D gene uncertain. V dropped 6 bases and J dropped 1 base, with 12 bases sitting between them. Germline CDR1 MDHEN, CDR2 SYDVKM. The CDR3 is 14 amino acids.

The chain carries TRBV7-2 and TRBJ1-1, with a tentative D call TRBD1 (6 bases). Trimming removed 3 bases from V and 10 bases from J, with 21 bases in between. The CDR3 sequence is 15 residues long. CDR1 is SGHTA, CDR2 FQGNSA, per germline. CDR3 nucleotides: TGTGCCAGCAGCTTCTCAAGGGGCCAGACACAGGGAGCTTTCTTT. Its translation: CASSFSRGQTQGAFF.

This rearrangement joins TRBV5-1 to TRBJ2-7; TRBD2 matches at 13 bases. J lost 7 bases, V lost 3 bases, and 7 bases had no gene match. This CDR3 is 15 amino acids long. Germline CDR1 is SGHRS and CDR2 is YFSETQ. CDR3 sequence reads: CASSSMPGLAGEQYF. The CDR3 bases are TGCGCCAGCAGCTCAATGCCGGGACTAGCGGGGGAGCAGTACTTC.

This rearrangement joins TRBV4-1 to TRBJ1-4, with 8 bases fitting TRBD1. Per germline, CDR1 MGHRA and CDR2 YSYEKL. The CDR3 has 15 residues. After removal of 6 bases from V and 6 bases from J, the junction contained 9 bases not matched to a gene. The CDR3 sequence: CASSSGQGVYEKLFF. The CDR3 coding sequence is TGCGCCAGCAGTTCCGGACAGGGAGTGTATGAAAAACTGTTTTTT.

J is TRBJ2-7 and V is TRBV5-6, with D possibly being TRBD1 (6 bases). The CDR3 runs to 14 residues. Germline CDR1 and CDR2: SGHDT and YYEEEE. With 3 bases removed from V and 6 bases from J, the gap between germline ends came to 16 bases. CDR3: CASSYSGTPLEQYF. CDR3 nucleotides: TGTGCCAGCAGCTACTCCGGGACACCGCTCGAGCAGTACTTC.

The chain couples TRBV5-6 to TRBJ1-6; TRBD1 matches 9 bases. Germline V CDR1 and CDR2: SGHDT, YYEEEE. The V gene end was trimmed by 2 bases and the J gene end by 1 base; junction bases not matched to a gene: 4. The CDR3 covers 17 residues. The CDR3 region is CASSLAGTGSYNSPLHF. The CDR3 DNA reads TGTGCCAGCAGCTTAGCCGGGACAGGGTCCTATAATTCACCCCTCCACTTT.

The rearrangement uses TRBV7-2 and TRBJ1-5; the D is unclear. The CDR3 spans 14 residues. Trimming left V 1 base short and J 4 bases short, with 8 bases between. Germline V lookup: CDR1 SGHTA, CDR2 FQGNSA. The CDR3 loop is CASSLESWNQPQHF. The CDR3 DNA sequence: TGTGCCAGCAGCTTAGAGAGTTGGAATCAGCCCCAGCATTTT.

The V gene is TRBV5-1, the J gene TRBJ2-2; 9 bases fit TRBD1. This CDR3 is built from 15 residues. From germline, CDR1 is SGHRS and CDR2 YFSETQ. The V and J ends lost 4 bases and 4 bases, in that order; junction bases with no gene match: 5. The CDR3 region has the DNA TGCGCCAGCAGCATACCGGGACAGGGCACCGGGGAGCTGTTTTTT. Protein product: CASSIPGQGTGELFF.

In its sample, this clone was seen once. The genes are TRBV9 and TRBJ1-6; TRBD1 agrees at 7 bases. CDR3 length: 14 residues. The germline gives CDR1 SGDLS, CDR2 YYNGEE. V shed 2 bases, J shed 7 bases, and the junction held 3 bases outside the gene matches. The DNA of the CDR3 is TGTGCCAGCAGCGTTACAGGGGAAAATTCACCCCTCCACTTT. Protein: CASSVTGENSPLHF.

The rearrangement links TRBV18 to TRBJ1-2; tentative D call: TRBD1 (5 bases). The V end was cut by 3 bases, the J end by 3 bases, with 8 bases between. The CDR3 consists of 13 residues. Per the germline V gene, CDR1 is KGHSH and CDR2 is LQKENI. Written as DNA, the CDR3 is TGTGCCAGCTCACCCGACAGTGACTATGGCTACACCTTC. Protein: CASSPDSDYGYTF.

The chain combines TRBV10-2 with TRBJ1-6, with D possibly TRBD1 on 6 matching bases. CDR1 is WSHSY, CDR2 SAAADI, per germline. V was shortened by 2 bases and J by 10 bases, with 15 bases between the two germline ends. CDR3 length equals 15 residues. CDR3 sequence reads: CASSELGAPASPLHF. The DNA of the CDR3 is TGCGCCAGCAGTGAGCTGGGGGCGCCGGCCTCACCCCTCCACTTT.

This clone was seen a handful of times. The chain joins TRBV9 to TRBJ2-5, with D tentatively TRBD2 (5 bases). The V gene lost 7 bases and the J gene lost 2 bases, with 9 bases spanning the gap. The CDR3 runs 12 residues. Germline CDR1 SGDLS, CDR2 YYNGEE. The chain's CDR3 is CASGGLQETQYF. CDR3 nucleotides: TGTGCCAGCGGAGGACTGCAAGAGACCCAGTACTTC.

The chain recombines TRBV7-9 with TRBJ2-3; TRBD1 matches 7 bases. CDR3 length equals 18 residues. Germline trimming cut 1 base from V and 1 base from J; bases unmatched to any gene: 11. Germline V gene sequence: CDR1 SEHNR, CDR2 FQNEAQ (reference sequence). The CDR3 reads CASSLGRPQGEGTDTQYF. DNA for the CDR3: TGTGCCAGCAGCTTAGGCCGGCCGCAGGGGGAAGGCACAGATACGCAGTATTTT.

The CDR3 region is CATSDPTGNQPQHF. DNA for the CDR3: TGTGCCACCAGTGACCCAACAGGGAACCAGCCCCAGCATTTT. V usage is TRBV24-1 and J usage is TRBJ1-5, with D possibly being TRBD1 (6 bases). Trimming took 4 bases from V and 7 from J, leaving 13 bases between them. Germline V gives CDR1 KGHDR, CDR2 SFDVKD. This CDR3 is 14 amino acids long.

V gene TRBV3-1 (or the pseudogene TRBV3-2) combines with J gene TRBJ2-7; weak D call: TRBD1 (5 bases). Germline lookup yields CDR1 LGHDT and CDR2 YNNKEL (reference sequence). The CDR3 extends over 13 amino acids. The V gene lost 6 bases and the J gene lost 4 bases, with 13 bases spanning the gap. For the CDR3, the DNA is TGTGCCAGCAGGAAACAGGCCGGATACGAGCAGTACTTC. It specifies CASRKQAGYEQYF.